This T cell receptor (beta chain) emerged from a study of patients and donors after allogeneic stem cell transplantation. TCRdb re-called the RT-PCR reads through MiXCR, storing one row per CDR3 protein. The sample lists about 87,000 distinct CDR3 sequences, around 5% seen once, with about 2.5% in the top ten. Per the germline V gene, CDR1 is DFQATT and CDR2 is SNEGSKA (reference sequence). This CDR3 spans 18 amino acids. There are many counts of this clonotype. This rearrangement joins TRBV20-1 to TRBJ2-6, with 7 bases matching TRBD1. Source material: blood, either unsorted or a sorted T cell fraction (not recorded which). This TCR was sampled from a human donor who was either an allogeneic HSCT recipient or a stem cell or donor lymphocyte infusion donor (not recorded which). It is not recorded whose cells these are; they may come from a transplant donor. The CDR3 sequence is CSARTGVGLSPGANVLTF. The CDR3 coding sequence is TGCAGCGCAAGAACAGGGGTCGGTTTGAGCCCTGGGGCCAACGTCCTGACTTTC.